The entry below describes one T cell receptor beta chain. Samples came from axillary lymph nodes draining the breast cancer. MiXCR, applied by TCRdb to the multiplex PCR reads, yields one record per CDR3 protein. Of about 230,000 distinct CDR3 sequences listed, approximately 30% were seen once; the top ten hold 1.1% to 1.5%. This record belongs to a study of breast tumors, draining lymph nodes, adjacent tissues. Germline V lookup: CDR1 GTSNPN, CDR2 SVGIG (reference sequence). V lost 4 bases and J 0 bases, leaving 9 bases between the germline ends. The CDR3 extends over 13 amino acids. The clonotype was recovered from a female donor with breast cancer. Some clones in this sample may be carry-over from other donors' samples. The sample comprised axillary lymph node tissue. V and J are TRBV30 and TRBJ1-1; tentative D call: TRBD1 (6 bases). The CDR3 protein is CAWTGDMNTEAFF. The CDR3 nucleotides read TGTGCCTGGACGGGGGACATGAACACTGAAGCTTTCTTT.